These T cell receptor beta chains were read from a single sample in a study of blood T cell repertoires in COVID-19. Assay used: immunoSEQ multiplex PCR; TCRdb lists only in-frame clones, some missing. The sample contains about 95,000 clones, approximately 80% of which appear only once. Sample: peripheral blood. These receptors came from a man aged 80 or over with COVID-19, enrolled during active disease. Both conserved end residues are part of each CDR3. Each record gives: D gene, J gene, clone size, V gene, CDR3 DNA, CDR3 protein. A D gene is named only where the DNA matches it firmly. Some rows have no size entry. The others give once, few or many, or a class for an expanded clone.

>TRBD1|TRBJ1-1|-|TRBV25-1
TGTGCCAGCAGTCCGCGACAGGGTCAAAACACTGAAGCTTTCTTT
CASSPRQGQNTEAFF
>-|TRBJ1-1|once|TRBV30
TGTGCCTGGAGTGTACGGGGGACTGAAGCTTTCTTT
CAWSVRGTEAFF
>-|TRBJ2-1|-|TRBV7-8
TGTGCCAGCAGCATAACGACAGGCTCCTACAATGAGCAGTTCTTC
CASSITTGSYNEQFF
>TRBD2|TRBJ2-1|-|TRBV7-2
TGTGCCAGCAGCGCTATAGCGGGGTACAATGAGCAGTTCTTC
CASSAIAGYNEQFF
>TRBD1|TRBJ1-1|many|TRBV2
TGTGCCACCACAGGGGGTCCCCTTGAAGCTTTCTTT
CATTGGPLEAFF
>-|TRBJ2-1|-|TRBV15
TGTGCCACCAGCGCTTACGGGAAGTATGAGCAGTTCTTC
CATSAYGKYEQFF
>-|TRBJ1-1|once|TRBV19
TGTGCCACCACCGCCCAGGGCGGCACTGAAGCTTTCTTT
CATTAQGGTEAFF
>TRBD1|TRBJ1-6|-|TRBV14
TGTGCCAGCAGCCAGAGGAGGGGGCAGAATTCACCCCTCCACTTT
CASSQRRGQNSPLHF
>-|TRBJ1-2|-|TRBV4-1
TGCGCCAGCAGCCCAGACGGGAGGGGCTGGTATGGCTACACCTTC
CASSPDGRGWYGYTF
>-|TRBJ2-7|-|TRBV18
TGTGCCAGCTCACCACAGGGGCAGAGGGAGCAGTACTTC
CASSPQGQREQYF
>-|TRBJ2-1|-|TRBV5-1
TGCGCCAGCAGCCCGGAGGGGCAGTACAATGAGCAGTTCTTC
CASSPEGQYNEQFF
>TRBD1|TRBJ2-5|-|TRBV5-1
TGCGCCAGCAGCACTCGTCCCGGGACAGGACAAGAGACCCAGTACTTC
CASSTRPGTGQETQYF
>-|TRBJ1-2|-|TRBV18
TGTGCCAGCTCAGACTCAGGACAGTCCTTCTATGGCTACACCTTC
CASSDSGQSFYGYTF
>TRBD1|TRBJ2-6|-|TRBV7-9
TGTGCCAGCAGCGCCGTGAGGGGGCGCGGGGCCAACGTCCTGACTTTC
CASSAVRGRGANVLTF
>TRBD1|TRBJ2-4|-|TRBV19
TGTGCCAGTAGTCCGAGGACAGGACTAGCCAAAAACATTCAGTACTTC
CASSPRTGLAKNIQYF
>TRBD1|TRBJ2-3|-|TRBV11-3
TGTGCCAGCAGCGCGAGGGGGCGCGGAGCAGATACGCAGTATTTT
CASSARGRGADTQYF
>TRBD1|TRBJ2-4|-|TRBV5-4
TGTGCCAGCAGCTCAATACAGGGGGCTGGGGCCAAAAACATTCAGTACTTC
CASSSIQGAGAKNIQYF
>TRBD1|TRBJ2-5|-|TRBV19
TGTGCCAGTAGTGACCGGGACAGGGGCGGAGAGACCCAGTACTTC
CASSDRDRGGETQYF
>-|TRBJ2-1|once|TRBV5-6
TGTGCCAGCAGCTTGACACAGGGAGGGTTCGATGAGCAGTTCTTC
CASSLTQGGFDEQFF
>-|TRBJ2-6|-|TRBV28
TGTGCCAGCAGTTTAGAGGGCATGGTCTCTGGGGCCAACGTCCTGACTTTC
CASSLEGMVSGANVLTF
>TRBD1|TRBJ1-5|-|TRBV6-4
TGTGCCAGCAGTATGACAGGGGGACAGCCCCAGCATTTT
CASSMTGGQPQHF
>TRBD1|TRBJ2-7|-|TRBV5-1
TGCGCCAGCAGCCTAAACCGGGACAGTACCTACGAGCAGTACTTC
CASSLNRDSTYEQYF
>-|TRBJ1-1|few|TRBV11-3
TGTGCCAGCAGCCAGGACAGGAACACTGAAGCTTTCTTT
CASSQDRNTEAFF
>TRBD2|TRBJ2-5|-|TRBV4-2
TGTGCCAGCAGCCAAGCCCTCGGAGCGGGGGGGGAAGAGACCCAGTACTTC
CASSQALGAGGEETQYF
>TRBD1|TRBJ2-2|-|TRBV7-2
TGTGCCAGCAGCCCGGGGACAGGGGAAACCGGGGAGCTGTTTTTT
CASSPGTGETGELFF
>TRBD2|TRBJ2-5|-|TRBV3-1/TRBV3-2
TGTGCCAGCAGCCAAGATTTCAGGCGGGAGGGCCCCCCCCAAGAGACCCAGTACTTC
CASSQDFRREGPPQETQYF
>-|TRBJ1-1|-|TRBV30
TGTGCCTGGATTTGGGGCGGGGTCACTGAAGCTTTCTTT
CAWIWGGVTEAFF
>-|TRBJ1-2|-|TRBV5-4
TGTGCCAGCAGCCCACAACGAGCGGTGGGCTACACCTTC
CASSPQRAVGYTF
>-|TRBJ1-1|few|TRBV5-1
TGCGCCAGCAGCTTGGATTTACTGGGCCAGAACACTGAAGCTTTCTTT
CASSLDLLGQNTEAFF
>TRBD1|TRBJ1-2|-|TRBV30
TGTGCCTGGAGTCCAGGACAGGGGGGCCGTAACTATGGCTACACCTTC
CAWSPGQGGRNYGYTF
>TRBD1|TRBJ1-2|-|TRBV2
TGTGCCAGCAGTGAACGGACAGGGGGCGGCTACACCTTC
CASSERTGGGYTF
>TRBD1|TRBJ1-2|-|TRBV5-1
TGCGCCAGCAGCTTGGCGGGACAGGCTAACTATGGCTACACCTTC
CASSLAGQANYGYTF
>-|TRBJ1-2|-|TRBV5-6
TGTGCCAGCAGCCTCCGGGGGAACTATGGCTACACCTTC
CASSLRGNYGYTF
>TRBD1|TRBJ2-7|-|TRBV28
TGTGCCAGCAGTTTGGCCCAAGGGACAGGGGGCTTCTACGAGCAGTACTTC
CASSLAQGTGGFYEQYF
>TRBD2|TRBJ2-7|once|TRBV6-5
TGTGCCAGCAGTTACGCGGCTAGCGGATACGAGCAGTACTTC
CASSYAASGYEQYF
>-|TRBJ1-4|-|TRBV2
TGTGCCAGCAGTGAAGGCGGGGTTGAAAAACTGTTTTTT
CASSEGGVEKLFF
>TRBD2|TRBJ2-7|-|TRBV10-3
TGTGCCATCAGGGGGACTAGCGGGAGTCTTGACGAGCAGTACTTC
CAIRGTSGSLDEQYF
>TRBD1|TRBJ2-7|few|TRBV28
TGTGCCAGCACCCTGGGACAGCGAACCTACGAGCAGTACTTC
CASTLGQRTYEQYF
>TRBD1|TRBJ2-7|many|TRBV7-9
TGTGCCAGCAGCAACGTCAACCAGGGGGTCGATTCCTACGAGCAGTACTTC
CASSNVNQGVDSYEQYF
>-|TRBJ2-7|few|TRBV7-2
TGTGCCAGCAGCTTAGCGGGGTCCGGGGTCGAGCAGTACTTC
CASSLAGSGVEQYF
>TRBD2|TRBJ2-1|once|TRBV7-2
TGTGCCAGCAGCTTAGAGGGGACTAGCGGACTCAATGAGCAGTTCTTC
CASSLEGTSGLNEQFF
>-|TRBJ2-1|few|TRBV20-1
TGCAGTGCTAGTTGGCAGAACAATGAGCAGTTCTTC
CSASWQNNEQFF
>-|TRBJ1-1|-|TRBV5-5
TGTGCCAGCAGCCCCCGGGCAGGGTTGTCTGAAGCTTTCTTT
CASSPRAGLSEAFF
>TRBD2|TRBJ2-1|-|TRBV12-5
TGTGCTAGTGGTTCCGAGCGAGCTTTTGCGGGGGGTTCCTACAATGAGCAGTTCTTC
CASGSERAFAGGSYNEQFF
>TRBD1|TRBJ1-2|-|TRBV5-6
TGTGCCAGCAGCTACCGACAGGGGAACTATGGCTACACCTTC
CASSYRQGNYGYTF
>-|TRBJ1-2|-|TRBV5-6
TGTGCCAGCAGCTTGGGCGGAGGGGCCGATTCCCGCTATGGCTACACCTTC
CASSLGGGADSRYGYTF
>TRBD2|TRBJ2-3|-|TRBV4-1
TGCGCCAGCAGCCTCGGCCGGGCTAGCGGAAAACAGACAGATACGCAGTATTTT
CASSLGRASGKQTDTQYF
>TRBD1|TRBJ2-1|-|TRBV4-1
TGCGCCAGCAGCCAAGATGGGACAGGGGGGAATGAGCAGTTCTTC
CASSQDGTGGNEQFF
>-|TRBJ1-2|-|TRBV25-1
TGTGCCAGCTCCCCGGGAGTTTATGGCTACACCTTC
CASSPGVYGYTF
>TRBD1|TRBJ1-1|-|TRBV7-8
TGTGCCAGCAGCCCCGACAGGGAACGCACTGAAGCTTTCTTT
CASSPDRERTEAFF
>-|TRBJ2-7|-|TRBV10-1
TGCGCCAGCAGTGAGGGGCGCAACGAGCAGTACTTC
CASSEGRNEQYF
>TRBD1|TRBJ2-7|-|TRBV30
TGTGCCTGGAGGGATCCGGGACAGTTGCGCGAGCAGTACTTC
CAWRDPGQLREQYF
>TRBD2|TRBJ2-3|-|TRBV7-2
TGTGCCAGCAGCCGCCGACTAGCGGGGGGGTTCAGAGATACGCAGTATTTT
CASSRRLAGGFRDTQYF
>-|TRBJ1-5|few|TRBV19
TGTGCCAGTAGTATGGCAACCCATCAGCCCCAGCATTTT
CASSMATHQPQHF
>-|TRBJ2-7|-|TRBV6-5
TGTGCCAGCAGTTACGACAGAAACTCCTACGAGCAGTACTTC
CASSYDRNSYEQYF